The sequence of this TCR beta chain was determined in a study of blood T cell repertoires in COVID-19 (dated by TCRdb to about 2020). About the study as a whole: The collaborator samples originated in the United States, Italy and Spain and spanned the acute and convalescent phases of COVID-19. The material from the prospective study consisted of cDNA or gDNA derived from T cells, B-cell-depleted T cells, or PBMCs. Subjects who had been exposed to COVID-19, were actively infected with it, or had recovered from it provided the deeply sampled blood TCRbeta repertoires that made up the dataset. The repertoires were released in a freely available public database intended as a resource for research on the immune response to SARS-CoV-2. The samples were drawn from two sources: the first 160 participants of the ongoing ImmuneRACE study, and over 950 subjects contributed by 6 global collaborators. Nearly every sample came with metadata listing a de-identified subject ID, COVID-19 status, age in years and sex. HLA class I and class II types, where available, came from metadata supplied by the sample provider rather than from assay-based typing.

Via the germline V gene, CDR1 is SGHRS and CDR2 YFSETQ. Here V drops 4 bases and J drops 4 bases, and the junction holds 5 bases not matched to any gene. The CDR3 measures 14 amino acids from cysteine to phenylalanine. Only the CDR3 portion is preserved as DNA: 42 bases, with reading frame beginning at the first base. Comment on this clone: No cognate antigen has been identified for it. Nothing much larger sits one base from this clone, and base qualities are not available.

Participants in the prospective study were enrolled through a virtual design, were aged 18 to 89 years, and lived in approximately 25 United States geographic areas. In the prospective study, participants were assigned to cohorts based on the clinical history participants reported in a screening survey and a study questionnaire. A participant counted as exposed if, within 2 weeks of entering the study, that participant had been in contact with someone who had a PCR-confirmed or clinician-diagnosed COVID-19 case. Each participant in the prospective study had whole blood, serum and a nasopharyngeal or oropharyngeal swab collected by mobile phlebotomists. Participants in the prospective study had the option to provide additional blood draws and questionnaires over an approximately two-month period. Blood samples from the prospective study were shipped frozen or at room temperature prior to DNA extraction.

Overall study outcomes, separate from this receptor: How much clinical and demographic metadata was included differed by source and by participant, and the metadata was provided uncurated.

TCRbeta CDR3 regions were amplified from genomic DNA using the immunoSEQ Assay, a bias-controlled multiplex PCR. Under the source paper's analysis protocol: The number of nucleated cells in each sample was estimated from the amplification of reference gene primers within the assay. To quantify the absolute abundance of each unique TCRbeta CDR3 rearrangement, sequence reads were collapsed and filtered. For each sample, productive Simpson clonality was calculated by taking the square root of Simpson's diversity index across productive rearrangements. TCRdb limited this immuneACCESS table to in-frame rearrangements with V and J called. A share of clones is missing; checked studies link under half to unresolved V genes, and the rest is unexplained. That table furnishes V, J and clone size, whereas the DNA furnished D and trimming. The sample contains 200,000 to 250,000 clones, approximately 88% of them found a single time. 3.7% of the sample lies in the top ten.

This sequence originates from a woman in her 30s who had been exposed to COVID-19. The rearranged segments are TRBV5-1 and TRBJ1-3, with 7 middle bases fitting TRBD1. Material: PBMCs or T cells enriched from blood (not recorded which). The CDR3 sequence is CASSQGEVGNTIYF. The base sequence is TGCGCCAGCAGCCAGGGGGAGGTCGGAAACACCATATATTTT.